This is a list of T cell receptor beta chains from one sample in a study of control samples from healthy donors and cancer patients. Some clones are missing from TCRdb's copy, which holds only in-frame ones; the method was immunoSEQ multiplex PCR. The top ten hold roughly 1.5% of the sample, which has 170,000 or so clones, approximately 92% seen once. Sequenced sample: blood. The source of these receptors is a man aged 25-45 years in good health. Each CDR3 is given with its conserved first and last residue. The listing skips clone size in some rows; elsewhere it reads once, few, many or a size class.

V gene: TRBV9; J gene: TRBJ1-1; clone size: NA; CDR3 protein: CASSESGGGTEAFF
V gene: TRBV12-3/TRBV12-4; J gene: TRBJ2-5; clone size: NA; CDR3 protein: CASSFGPGRTQYF
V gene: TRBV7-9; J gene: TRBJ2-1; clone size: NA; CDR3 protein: CASSGVRDDNEQFF
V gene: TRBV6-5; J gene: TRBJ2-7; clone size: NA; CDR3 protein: CASSLTVTYEQYF
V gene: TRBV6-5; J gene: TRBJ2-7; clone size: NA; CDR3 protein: CASTGGVLGEQYF
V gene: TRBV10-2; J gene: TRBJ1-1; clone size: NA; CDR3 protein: CASSLASGWDRGMNTEAFF
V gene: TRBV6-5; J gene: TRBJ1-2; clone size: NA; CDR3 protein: CASSSGGARGYTF
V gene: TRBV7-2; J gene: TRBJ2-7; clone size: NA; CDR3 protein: CASSLGQGNSYEQYF
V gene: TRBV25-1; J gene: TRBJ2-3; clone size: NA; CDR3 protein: CASSLAGDLDTQYF
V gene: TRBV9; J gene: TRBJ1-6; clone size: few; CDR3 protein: CASSVGNNSPLHF
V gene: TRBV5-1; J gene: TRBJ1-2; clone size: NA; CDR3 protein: CASSLWVASNYGYTF
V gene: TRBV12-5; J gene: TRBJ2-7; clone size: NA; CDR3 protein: CASASQGATYEQYF
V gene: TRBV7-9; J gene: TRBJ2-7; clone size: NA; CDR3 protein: CASSFSGYEQYF
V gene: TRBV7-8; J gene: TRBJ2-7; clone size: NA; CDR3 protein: CASSTPREVNEQYF
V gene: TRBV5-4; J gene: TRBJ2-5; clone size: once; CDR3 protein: CASSSGASQETQYF
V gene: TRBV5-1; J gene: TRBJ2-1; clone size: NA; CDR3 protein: CASGPGVVNEQFF
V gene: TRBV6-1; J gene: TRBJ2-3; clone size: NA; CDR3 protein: CASSGTSGRAFADTQYF
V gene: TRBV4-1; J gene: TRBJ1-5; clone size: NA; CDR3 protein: CASSQGQDYSNQPQHF
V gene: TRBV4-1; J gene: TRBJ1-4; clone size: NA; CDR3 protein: CASSQWQREKLFF
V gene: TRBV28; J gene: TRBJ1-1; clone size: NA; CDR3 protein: CASSTRTGSTEAFF
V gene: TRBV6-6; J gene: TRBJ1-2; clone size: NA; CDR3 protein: CASSQRTGGGYGYTF
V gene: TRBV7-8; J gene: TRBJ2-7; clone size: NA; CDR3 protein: CASSGAGQGRTEQYF
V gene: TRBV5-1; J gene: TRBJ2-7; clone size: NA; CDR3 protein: CASSLVAGSYEQYF
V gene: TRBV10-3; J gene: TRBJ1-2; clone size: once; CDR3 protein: CAISEGLNYGYTF
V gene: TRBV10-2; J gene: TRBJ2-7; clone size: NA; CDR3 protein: CASSDSGQGPYEQYF
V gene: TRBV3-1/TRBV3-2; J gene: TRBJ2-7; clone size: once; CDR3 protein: CASSQEGEQYF
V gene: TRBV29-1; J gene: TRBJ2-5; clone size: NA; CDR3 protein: CSVEAEGETQYF
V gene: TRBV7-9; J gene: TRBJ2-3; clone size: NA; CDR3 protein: CASNRGSGWDTQYF
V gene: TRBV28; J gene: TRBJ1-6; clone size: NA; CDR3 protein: CASSVRRGSRSPLHF
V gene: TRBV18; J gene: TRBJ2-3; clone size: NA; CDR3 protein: CASSPPTSVRRDTQYF
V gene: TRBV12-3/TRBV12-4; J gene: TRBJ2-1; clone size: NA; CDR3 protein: CASSFGSVEQFF
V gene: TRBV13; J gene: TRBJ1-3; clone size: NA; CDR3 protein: CASSLHLRDGSILGGNTIYF
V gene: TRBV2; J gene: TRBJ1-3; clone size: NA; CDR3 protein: CASSELLGWGNTIYF
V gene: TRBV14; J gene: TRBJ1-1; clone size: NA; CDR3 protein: CASSHGQATEAFF
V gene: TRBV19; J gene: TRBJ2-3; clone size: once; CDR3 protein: CASSISSRSSTDTQYF
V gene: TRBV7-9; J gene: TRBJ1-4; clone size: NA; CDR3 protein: CASSPTGTANEKLFF
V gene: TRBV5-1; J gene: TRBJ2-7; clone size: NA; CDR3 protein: CASSLEYRGLGVDEQYF
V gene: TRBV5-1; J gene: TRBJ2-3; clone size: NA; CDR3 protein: CASSLVVGGSTDTQYF
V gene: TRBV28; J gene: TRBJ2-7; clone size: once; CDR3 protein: CASRGDRGISYEQYF
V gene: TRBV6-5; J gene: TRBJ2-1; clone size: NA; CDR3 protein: CASSYSNRGGYTEQFF
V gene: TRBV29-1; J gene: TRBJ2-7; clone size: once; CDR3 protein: CSVRDRGNYEQYF
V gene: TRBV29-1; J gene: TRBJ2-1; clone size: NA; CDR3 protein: CSVEKLAGEFYNEQFF
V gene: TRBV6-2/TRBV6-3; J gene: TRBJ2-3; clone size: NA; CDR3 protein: CASSYPAAILTDTQYF
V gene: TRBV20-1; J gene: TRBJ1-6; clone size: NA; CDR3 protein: CSAQGYSPLHF
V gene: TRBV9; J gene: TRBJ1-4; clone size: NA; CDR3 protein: CASSMQGAISEKLFF
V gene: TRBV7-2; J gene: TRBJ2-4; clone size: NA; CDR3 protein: CASSSPGTKNIQYF
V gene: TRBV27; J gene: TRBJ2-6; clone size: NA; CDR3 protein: CASSDYSGANVLTF
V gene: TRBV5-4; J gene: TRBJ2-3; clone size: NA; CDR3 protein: CASSLRLAGDTDTQYF
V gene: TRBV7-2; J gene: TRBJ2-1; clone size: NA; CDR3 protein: CASSFSDYSNEQFF
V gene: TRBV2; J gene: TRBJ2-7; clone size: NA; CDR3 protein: CASSEGEAYEQYF
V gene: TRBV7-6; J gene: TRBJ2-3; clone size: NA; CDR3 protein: CASSTGLPGGTDTQYF
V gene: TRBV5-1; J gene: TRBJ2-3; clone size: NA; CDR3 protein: CATSGGLNTDTQYF
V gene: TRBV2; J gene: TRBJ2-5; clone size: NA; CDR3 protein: CASFPRTGKKQETQYF
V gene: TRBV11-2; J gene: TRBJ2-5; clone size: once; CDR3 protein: CASSPTSETQYF
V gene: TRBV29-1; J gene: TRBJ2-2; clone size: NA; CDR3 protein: CSIWTHSTGELFF
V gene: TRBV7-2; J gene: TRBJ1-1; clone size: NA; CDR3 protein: CASSLVQGNTEAFF
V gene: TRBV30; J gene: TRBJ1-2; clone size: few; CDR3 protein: CAWDLRTGGAGYTF
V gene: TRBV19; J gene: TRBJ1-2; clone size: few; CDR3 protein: CASSTKDRPNYGYTF
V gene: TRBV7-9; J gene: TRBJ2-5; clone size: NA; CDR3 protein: CASSLGDSATQYF